The sequence of this T cell receptor beta chain was determined in a study of CXCR3-negative and CXCR3-positive naive CD8 T cells. Study findings and constraints: Naive CXCR3-positive cells had TRB CDR3s more hydrophobic than those of CXCR3-negative naive cells. Fresh PBMCs served for most assays, and CXCR3 expression fell partially after cryopreservation. Relative to memory CD8+ cells, whose diversity was much lower, both naive subsets had comparably high diversity.

It was by 5' RACE with UMI labels that the TRB cDNA libraries were prepared. One entry per CDR3 protein, without DNA, is what TCRdb gives after re-calling the 5' RACE reads. The listing records some 140,000 distinct CDR3 sequences. Concerning this clonotype: The antigen remains unidentified.

The CDR3 extends over 16 amino acids. CDR1 SEHNR and CDR2 FQNEAQ come from the germline V gene (reference sequence). This clonotype originated in a human donor in good health. Some clones in this sample may be carry-over from other donors' samples. The chain carries TRBV7-9 and TRBJ2-2; TCRdb names TRBD1, which stays unverified in the absence of DNA. The source material was naive CXCR3+ CD8+ T cells from blood. The subset denotes: CD45RO-CCR7+CD27+CD95- naive CD8+ T cells expressing CXCR3 (TNR3+). The CDR3 loop is CASSYGAGANTGELFF.